The 8 T cell receptor beta chains listed next were all sequenced from one sample in a study of molecular identifiers for immune sequencing clone quantification. TCRdb processed the PCR reads anew with MiXCR; each CDR3 protein has one entry. Among hundreds of thousands of distinct CDR3 sequences listed, roughly 25% were seen once. Specimen: naive CD8+ T cells from blood, with Jurkat cell RNA spiked in. Subset indicated: FACS-sorted CD8+CD4-CCR7+CD45RA+ naive T cells. Source of these receptors: a human donor in good health. Some libraries in this study had Jurkat cell RNA spiked in.

A note on this clonotype: Compared with germline, one end of the junction differs, possibly owing to a read error. The V and J genes are TRBV5-3 and TRBJ2-1; D tentatively fits TRBD1 or TRBD2 (5 bases each). TRBV5-3 is reported as an ORF; its role is uncertain. CDR3 size: 15 residues. The CDR3 bases are TGTGCCAGCAGCTTCAGGGCTAGCTCCTACAATAAGCAGTTCTTC. Translating gives CASSFRASSYNKQFF.

This clonotype appeared a few times. V and J are TRBV7-9 and TRBJ1-1; D not resolved. V dropped 4 bases and J dropped 6 bases, with 9 bases sitting between them. Germline assignment: CDR1 SEHNR and CDR2 FQNEAQ (reference sequence). This CDR3 has 12 residues. The CDR3 DNA is TGTGCCAGCAGCTCTTACGAATCTGAAGCTTTCTTT. It is translated as CASSSYESEAFF. Combining the CDR3 with reference TRBV7-9 and TRBJ1-1 gives the whole variable domain DTGVSQNPRHKITKRGQNVTFRCDPISEHNRLYWYRQTLGQGPEFLTYFQNEAQLEKSRLLSDRFSAERPKGSFSTLEIQRTEQGDSAMYLCASSSYESEAFFGQGTRLTVV.

This clonotype appeared many times. The CDR3 loop reads CASSQGGSRFYEQYF. The CDR3 DNA follows: TGTGCCAGCAGCCAAGGGGGAAGCCGCTTTTACGAGCAGTACTTC. The chain carries TRBV14 and TRBJ2-7, with unresolved D. Per the germline V gene, CDR1 is SGHDN and CDR2 is FVKESK. The V and J ends lost 1 base and 4 bases respectively, with 14 bases between them. The CDR3 runs 15 residues.

This clonotype has at least ten counts. The chain combines TRBV7-9 with TRBJ1-1; 7 bases fit TRBD1. CDR1 SEHNR and CDR2 FQNEAQ come from the germline V gene (reference sequence). V shed 1 base, J shed 5 bases, and the junction held 10 bases outside the gene matches. The CDR3 is 16 residues long. CDR3 in amino acids: CASSLEEGATGTEAFF. Here the CDR3 DNA reads TGTGCCAGCAGCTTAGAGGAGGGGGCGACGGGGACTGAAGCTTTCTTT. Combining the CDR3 with reference TRBV7-9 and TRBJ1-1 gives the whole variable domain DTGVSQNPRHKITKRGQNVTFRCDPISEHNRLYWYRQTLGQGPEFLTYFQNEAQLEKSRLLSDRFSAERPKGSFSTLEIQRTEQGDSAMYLCASSLEEGATGTEAFFGQGTRLTVV.

V and J are TRBV28 and TRBJ1-1, with 7 bases matching TRBD1. The CDR3 loop spans 15 amino acids. In germline, CDR1 is MDHEN, CDR2 SYDVKM. J gave up 3 bases and V 4 bases, and 8 bases lay outside the gene matches. Here the CDR3 DNA reads TGTGCCAGCAGTTCAAACCCCGACAGGGACACTGAAGCTTTCTTT. Protein sequence: CASSSNPDRDTEAFF. The entire variable domain, with the rest obtained from reference TRBV28 and TRBJ1-1, is as follows: DVKVTQSSRYLVKRTGEKVFLECVQDMDHENMFWYRQDPGLGLRLIYFSYDVKMKEKGDIPEGYSVSREKKERFSLILESASTNQTSMYLCASSSNPDRDTEAFFGQGTRLTVV.

This clonotype appeared a single time. This chain links TRBV18 with TRBJ2-3; D is ambiguous. V shed 2 bases and J shed 4 bases, with 10 bases lying between them. CDR3 length: 14 residues. Germline V gene lookup returns CDR1 KGHSH and CDR2 LQKENI. The CDR3 region is CASSPKAGPDTQYF. The CDR3 DNA is TGTGCCAGCTCACCAAAGGCCGGCCCAGATACGCAGTATTTT.

The V gene is TRBV4-1, the J gene TRBJ2-7; TRBD2 is a possible D gene (7 bases). CDR1 and CDR2 from the germline V gene are MGHRA and YSYEKL. Trimming took off 4 bases at V and 2 bases at J, with 15 bases between the two ends. The CDR3 is 15 residues long. CDR3 region: CASSPGGGAAYEQYF. The CDR3 bases are TGCGCCAGCAGCCCCGGAGGGGGGGCCGCCTACGAGCAGTACTTC.

The CDR3 bases are TGTGCCACCAGTGCCGCCGAGGCGGGACTAGCGGGAGTCCATGAGCAGTTCTTC. Its protein is CATSAAEAGLAGVHEQFF. V gene TRBV24-1 combines with J gene TRBJ2-1, with 14 bases lining up with TRBD2. CDR3 size: 18 residues. CDR1 KGHDR and CDR2 SFDVKD come from the germline V gene. J gave up 8 bases and V 5 bases, and 13 bases lay outside the gene matches.